Below are 17 T cell receptor beta chains sequenced from a single sample in a study of T cells in Graves' hyperthyroidism and ophthalmopathy. Amplified TCR beta CDR3 regions derived from RNA transcripts. First-round RT-PCR with HTBI primers amplified the TCR CDR3 region. Each CDR3 protein gets one entry after TCRdb re-called the multiplex PCR reads with MiXCR. The repertoire holds about 270,000 distinct CDR3 sequences, more than 20% seen once, with approximately 32% in the top ten. Sequenced input: blood. Source of these receptors: a woman aged 40 to 50 with Graves' ophthalmopathy.

This clonotype was observed many times. The chain carries TRBV6-1 and TRBJ1-2; D ambiguous. The CDR3 covers 12 residues. V was trimmed by 8 bases and J by 3 bases, leaving 10 bases between them. From germline, CDR1 is MNHNS and CDR2 SASEGT. The CDR3 spells CASGQSDYGYTF. The CDR3 DNA sequence: TGTGCCAGCGGCCAGAGTGACTATGGCTACACCTTC.

This clonotype was detected many times. This chain links TRBV30 with TRBJ2-2, with D perhaps TRBD2 (6 bases). The V and J ends lost 5 bases and 5 bases respectively, with 12 bases between them. The CDR3 has 13 residues. CDR1 GTSNPN and CDR2 SVGIG come from the germline V gene (reference sequence). CDR3 bases: TGTGCCTGGTCGGGTAGCGGAACCGGGGAGCTGTTTTTT. Translated, it gives CAWSGSGTGELFF.

J is TRBJ2-2 and V is TRBV15; D is ambiguous. V gave up 5 bases and J gave up 5 bases, with 15 bases separating them. In germline, CDR1 is LNHNV, CDR2 YYDKDF (reference sequence). The CDR3 spans 15 residues. DNA of the CDR3: TGTGCCACCAGCCATCCCCTATGGCGGACCGGGGAGCTGTTTTTT. Translation gives CATSHPLWRTGELFF.

The V call is TRBV20-1, the J call TRBJ2-7, with D perhaps matching TRBD2 (5 bases). The length of the CDR3 is 14 residues. Germline lookup yields CDR1 DFQATT and CDR2 SNEGSKA (reference sequence). V gave up 4 bases and J gave up 1 base, with 14 bases separating them. The CDR3 sequence is CSATRDGGSYEQYF. As DNA, the CDR3 is TGCAGTGCTACCCGGGATGGTGGGTCCTACGAGCAGTACTTC.

V is TRBV12-3 or TRBV12-4 and J is TRBJ2-5; 7 bases agree with TRBD1. The length of the CDR3 is 14 residues. Germline trimming cut 6 bases from V and 1 base from J; bases unmatched to any gene: 5. The CDR3 sequence: CASSSQGIQETQYF. The CDR3 bases are TGTGCCAGCAGCTCACAGGGGATCCAAGAGACCCAGTACTTC.

This clonotype was recorded at least ten times. The rearrangement uses TRBV6-5 and TRBJ1-2; D possibly corresponds to TRBD1 (5 bases). The V and J ends lost 2 bases and 3 bases respectively, with 13 bases between them. This CDR3 has 15 amino acids. Germline CDR1 is MNHEY and CDR2 is SVGAGI. CDR3 nucleotide sequence: TGTGCCAGCAGTTACCACGGGGGATTAGACTATGGCTACACCTTC. Protein product: CASSYHGGLDYGYTF.

The CDR3, as DNA: TGTGCCAGCAGTGGGCACAGTAACAATCAGCCCCAGCATTTT. Encoded protein: CASSGHSNNQPQHF. The chain is built from TRBV6-1 and TRBJ1-5; D call uncertain. V lost 4 bases, J lost 3 bases, and 10 bases lay in between. CDR1 MNHNS and CDR2 SASEGT come from the germline V gene. The CDR3 length is 14 residues.

This clonotype was observed at least ten times. V is TRBV6-4 and J is TRBJ1-5; perhaps TRBD1 as D (6 bases). CDR3 length: 16 residues. CDR1 is MRHNA and CDR2 is SNTAGT in the germline V gene. V dropped 3 bases and J dropped 2 bases, with 14 bases sitting between them. CDR3 sequence reads: CASSDRQVFGNQPQHF. CDR3 nucleotide sequence: TGTGCCAGCAGTGATCGACAGGTTTTTGGCAATCAGCCCCAGCATTTT.

This clonotype has a count of ten or more. The chain combines TRBV4-1 with TRBJ2-7; TRBD1 aligns across 8 bases. V lost 1 base, J lost 0 bases, and 2 bases stayed unmatched. Germline V gives CDR1 MGHRA, CDR2 YSYEKL. The CDR3 is 15 residues long. The CDR3: CASSQAQGVSYEQYF. CDR3 coding DNA: TGCGCCAGCAGCCAAGCACAGGGGGTCTCCTACGAGCAGTACTTC.

This clonotype was detected many times. The chain has TRBV7-2 and TRBJ1-2; D is possibly TRBD1 (5 bases). The CDR3 spans 11 residues. Germline loops: CDR1 SGHTA, CDR2 FQGNSA. V was clipped by 5 bases and J by 5 bases, with 6 bases between them. CDR3 DNA: TGTGCCAGCAGCGGGGGGTATGGCTACACCTTC. This encodes CASSGGYGYTF.

J is TRBJ1-3 and V is TRBV6-1, with D possibly being TRBD1 (5 bases). CDR1 and CDR2 from the germline V gene are MNHNS and SASEGT. The CDR3 has 16 residues. Trimming removed 0 bases from V and 1 base from J, with 10 bases in between. CDR3 in amino acids: CASSEARRGSGNTIYF. CDR3 coding DNA: TGTGCCAGCAGTGAAGCCAGGAGGGGATCTGGAAACACCATATATTTT.

Ten or more counts support this clonotype. The J gene is TRBJ1-5, the V gene TRBV27, with TRBD1 identical over 7 bases. The CDR3 loop spans 20 amino acids. The V and J ends lost 4 bases and 6 bases, in that order; junction bases with no gene match: 24. The germline gives CDR1 MNHEY, CDR2 SMNVEV (reference sequence). CDR3 residues: CASSSGDQGQRYRVAQPQHF. The CDR3, as DNA: TGTGCCAGCAGTTCCGGAGATCAGGGACAGAGGTATCGGGTAGCTCAGCCCCAGCATTTT.

This rearrangement joins TRBV5-1 to TRBJ2-7, with 9 bases matching TRBD1. Per the germline V gene, CDR1 is SGHRS and CDR2 is YFSETQ. Trimming cost V 4 bases and J 4 bases; bases outside gene matches: 9. The CDR3 is made up of 15 amino acids. The CDR3 reads CASSLSGTGRYEQYF. For the CDR3, the DNA is TGCGCCAGCAGCCTCTCCGGGACAGGGAGGTACGAGCAGTACTTC.

The chain combines TRBV2 with TRBJ2-7; 7 bases match TRBD1. Germline CDR1 is SNHLY and CDR2 is FYNNEI. V shed 6 bases and J 1 base; nucleotides not matched to a gene: 12. This CDR3 contains 16 residues. The chain's CDR3 is CASSPRGQSFSYEQYF. The CDR3 DNA reads TGTGCCAGCAGCCCCCGGGGACAGTCCTTTTCCTACGAGCAGTACTTC.

The sample holds many counts of this clonotype. Being one base from a much bigger clone, this may be a read error. V gene TRBV11-2 combines with J gene TRBJ1-3, with D uncertain. The CDR3 extends over 16 amino acids. Germline V CDR1 and CDR2: SGHAT, FQNNGV. The CDR3 is CASSSPLRGSGSTIYF. Here the CDR3 DNA reads TGTGCCAGCAGCTCCCCATTGCGGGGATCCGGAAGCACCATATATTTT.

This clonotype was picked up many times. The chain combines TRBV4-1 with TRBJ2-7; tentatively, D is TRBD1 or TRBD2 (5 bases each). CDR1 is MGHRA and CDR2 is YSYEKL in the germline V gene. The V end lost 1 base, the J end lost 0 bases, and 10 bases lay between the germline ends. The CDR3 consists of 15 residues. The chain's CDR3 is CASSQGPGPSYEQYF. Here the CDR3 DNA reads TGCGCCAGCAGCCAAGGGCCGGGACCCTCCTACGAGCAGTACTTC.

At least ten counts were recorded for this clonotype. V gene TRBV28 combines with J gene TRBJ2-7; the D gene could be TRBD1 or TRBD2 (5 bases each). Trimming shortened V by 5 bases and J by 0 bases, and 14 bases separated the two germline ends. This CDR3 region has 15 residues. Looked up from germline, CDR1 is MDHEN and CDR2 is SYDVKM. The CDR3 DNA reads as TGTGCCAGCAGTGAGACCGGGGCCTCCTCCTACGAGCAGTACTTC. As protein: CASSETGASSYEQYF.